The clone carrying this TCR beta chain was counted a few times. Its specificity is not known. The data were taken from a study of identical twins. The study, taken as a whole, reports: Sharing of beta out-of-frame sequences by twins showed a weaker excess. Analyses of zero insertions could be partly confounded by invariant MAIT and iNKT cells. For cord blood, abundant beta clonotypes had fewer insertions, unlike memory repertoires, which showed none.

Template switching added a universal primer site, and cDNA bore unique molecular identifiers. TCRdb re-derived calls from the 5' RACE reads in MiXCR, one entry per CDR3 protein. Among hundreds of thousands of distinct CDR3 sequences listed, 5.5% to 6.5% were seen once. The sample consisted of naive T cells sorted from blood. The TCR sequence derives from a man between 18 and 35 years old in good health.

The CDR3: CASRQEERRHNEQFF. As DNA, the CDR3 is TGTGCCAGCAGGCAGGAGGAACGGCGACACAATGAGCAGTTCTTC. V and J are TRBV28 and TRBJ2-1; D may be TRBD2 (5 bases). V was cut by 6 bases and J by 5 bases, with 17 bases left in between. The CDR3 has 15 residues. Per germline, CDR1 MDHEN and CDR2 SYDVKM.